One TCR beta chain is described in this entry. Antigen unknown. Sequencing was performed with immunoSEQ multiplex PCR; in TCRdb, only in-frame clones are kept and a portion is missing. Counted here are 500,000 or so clones, about 91% occurring once; the ten biggest clones make up 2.5% to 3%. The data were obtained in a study of Ad26.COV2.S vaccination and SARS-CoV-2 variants. Across the study: Participants got Ad26.COV2.S intramuscularly, once or twice 56 days apart. Study-wide findings and caveats: Vaccinees reportedly had broad spike-specific CD8+ and CD4+ T cell responses.

Regarding treatment: over 15 received Ad26.COV2.S at low or high dose, single or two shots; 5 received placebo; per-sample allocation not given. At day 63 after the first vaccine or placebo injection, samples were drawn. In Boston, the donor was an adult between 18-55 years of age. Per the germline V gene, CDR1 is KGHDR and CDR2 is SFDVKD. V lost 3 bases and J lost 3; bases outside the gene matches: 4. This CDR3 comprises 14 residues. V gene TRBV24-1 combines with J gene TRBJ2-7; 7 nucleotides align to TRBD2. Sequenced here: peripheral blood, sampled in a trial of Ad26.COV2.S vaccine versus placebo. This TCR was sampled from a person aged 18-60 years who received the Ad26.COV2.S COVID-19 vaccine or a placebo. DNA of the CDR3: TGTGCCACCAGTGATCCGGCTAGCGGCTACGAGCAGTACTTC. Its protein product is CATSDPASGYEQYF.